The rows below give T cell receptor beta chains drawn from one sample of a study of blood T cells in healthy people across ages. TCRdb re-derived calls from the 5' RACE reads in MiXCR, one entry per CDR3 protein. The repertoire includes approximately 810,000 distinct CDR3 sequences, 25% to 35% of them detected once, and 15% to 20% sits in the top ten. The sequencing input was blood. These receptors came from a woman at least 80 years old in good health. CDR3s include the opening cysteine and the closing phenylalanine or tryptophan. D genes are given only for firm matches. Where a row states a size, it is once, few, many or the class of an expanded clone; other rows omit it.

v_call	j_call	d_call	cdr3_length	clone_size	cdr3_nt	cdr3_aa
TRBV3-1	TRBJ2-7	.	15	many	TGTGCCAGCAGCCAAGGACACGGGGGACCCTACGAGCAGTACTTC	CASSQGHGGPYEQYF
TRBV20-1	TRBJ1-2	.	14	few	TGCAGTGCTAGATCCCAAACAGGGATCTATGGCTACACCTTC	CSARSQTGIYGYTF
TRBV28	TRBJ2-7	TRBD2	16	many	TGTGCCAGCAGTGGACTAGCGGGGCTTGGGAACTACGAGCAGTACTTC	CASSGLAGLGNYEQYF
TRBV27	TRBJ1-6	.	13	many	TGTGCCAGCAGTTCCCGCCTAGGTTCACCCCTCCACTTT	CASSSRLGSPLHF
TRBV20-1	TRBJ1-5	.	17	.	TGCAGTGCTAGTCGGGCAGACGCTACCCTTAGCAATCAGCCCCAGCATTTT	CSASRADATLSNQPQHF
TRBV28	TRBJ2-7	TRBD2	16	few	TGTGCCAGCAGTGGCGGGAGCGGGGGTGAAGTCTACGAGCAGTACTTC	CASSGGSGGEVYEQYF
TRBV7-2	TRBJ2-5	TRBD2	16	few	TGTGCCAGCAGCCTCGGACTAGCGGGGCCGGGGGAGACCCAGTACTTC	CASSLGLAGPGETQYF
TRBV7-9	TRBJ1-6	.	13	many	TGTGCCAGCAGCTTACCCGGCAATTCACCCCTCCACTTT	CASSLPGNSPLHF
TRBV12-3/TRBV12-4	TRBJ1-3	.	13	few	TGTGCCAGCAGGGTGGCCTCTGGAAACACCATATATTTT	CASRVASGNTIYF
TRBV20-1	TRBJ1-4	.	15	.	TGCAGTGCTAGAGGTCCGGGGGGGATCGAAGAAAAACTGTTTTTT	CSARGPGGIEEKLFF
TRBV7-9	TRBJ2-3	TRBD2	16	.	TGTGCCAGCAGCTCCCGATCTAGCGGGAGGGCAGATACGCAGTATTTT	CASSSRSSGRADTQYF
TRBV5-1	TRBJ2-1	.	13	.	TGCGCCAGCAGCTTGACCGAATGGGGTGAGCAGTTCTTC	CASSLTEWGEQFF
TRBV7-2	TRBJ1-4	.	18	.	TGTGCCAGCAGCTTAGTCCTAAGGCGAGGCCAGATTAATGAAAAACTGTTTTTT	CASSLVLRRGQINEKLFF
TRBV28	TRBJ2-1	TRBD1	14	few	TGTGCCAGCAGTCGGATACAGGGGCCCAATGAGCAGTTCTTC	CASSRIQGPNEQFF
TRBV21-1	TRBJ2-7	.	15	.	TGTGCCAGCATTTTCTTGGGACACCTTTCCTACGAGCAGTACTTC	CASIFLGHLSYEQYF
TRBV7-2	TRBJ1-4	.	14	.	TGTGCCAGCAGCAAGGACAGCCATAATGAAAAACGGTTTTTT	CASSKDSHNEKRFF
TRBV7-9	TRBJ1-1	.	15	few	TGTGCCAGCAGCTTAGCGCAAGTCATGGGGACTGAAGCTTTCTTT	CASSLAQVMGTEAFF
TRBV7-8	TRBJ1-2	.	15	.	TGTGCCAGCAGCTCTGGGGGGGGCAGCGGCTATGGCTACACCTTC	CASSSGGGSGYGYTF
TRBV20-1	TRBJ1-4	TRBD1	13	many	TGCAGTGTCCACAGGGGGCCCAATGAAAAACTGTTTTTT	CSVHRGPNEKLFF
TRBV7-2	TRBJ2-7	.	12	.	TGTGCCAGCAGCGACAGGTACTACGAGCAGTACTTC	CASSDRYYEQYF
TRBV5-1	TRBJ2-5	.	14	.	TGCGCCAGCAGCTTGGTGGCCTGGGGGGAGACCCAGTACTTC	CASSLVAWGETQYF
TRBV21-1	TRBJ2-1	.	18	once	TGTGCCAGCAGCAAAGCGCTATCTGGACTAGCGGGAGTTAATGAGCAGTTCTTC	CASSKALSGLAGVNEQFF
TRBV16	TRBJ2-1	.	17	.	TGTGCCAGCAGCCAATTGGTTATACAGGGATGGTATAATGAGCAGTTCTTC	CASSQLVIQGWYNEQFF
TRBV7-8	TRBJ1-1	.	14	.	TGTGCCAGCAGCCTTAACAGTCTAGGCACTGAAGCTTTCTTT	CASSLNSLGTEAFF
TRBV6-5	TRBJ2-3	TRBD2	16	.	TGTGCCAGCAGCCGAGGCGGACTAGCGGGGGGAGATACGCAGTATTTT	CASSRGGLAGGDTQYF
TRBV27	TRBJ2-1	TRBD2	15	many	TGTGCCAGCAGTTTACAGCGGGGGGGCCGCAATGAGCAGTTCTTC	CASSLQRGGRNEQFF
TRBV7-2	TRBJ2-1	TRBD1	15	.	TGTGCCAGCAACGACGGGGACAGGAGATCCAATGAGCAGTTCTTC	CASNDGDRRSNEQFF
TRBV4-2	TRBJ2-3	TRBD2	18	.	TGTGCCAGCAGCCAAGCGGCTAGCGGGGGGGTGGAAACAGATACGCAGTATTTT	CASSQAASGGVETDTQYF
TRBV6-1	TRBJ1-5	TRBD1	16	.	TGTGCCGGCAGTGAATTACAGGGGAAGAAGGGTCAGCCCCAGCATTTT	CAGSELQGKKGQPQHF
TRBV7-6	TRBJ2-4	.	18	.	TGTGCCAGCAGCCTTCTGGACCGTCGAGCTCTAGCCAAAAACATTCAGTACTTC	CASSLLDRRALAKNIQYF
TRBV20-1	TRBJ2-7	.	12	many	TGCAGTGCTGCAGGCGCGAATCCCGAGCAGTACTTC	CSAAGANPEQYF